Listed below are T cell receptor beta chains from one sample, sequenced in a study of CD8 T cells in Susac syndrome. Each CDR3 protein is one row after TCRdb ran MiXCR on the immunoSEQ multiplex PCR reads. The repertoire includes 110,000 or so distinct CDR3 sequences, around 90% of them detected once, and 0.13% to 0.15% sits in the top ten. Sequencing input: CD4+ T cells from PBMCs. These receptors all come from a human donor in good health. The CDR3 runs from the conserved cysteine through the conserved F or W. D genes are given only for firm matches. Not all rows give a size; the values are once, few, many and, for expanded clones, a class.

TRBV6-6	TRBJ2-2	TRBD1	-	15	TGTGCCAGCAGTCGGGACAGGGGGCTGGACGGGGAGCTGTTTTTT	CASSRDRGLDGELFF
TRBV27	TRBJ1-1	-	once	14	TGTGCCAGCAGTGGGGGACCGACGAACACTGAAGCTTTCTTT	CASSGGPTNTEAFF
TRBV10-3	TRBJ1-4	-	-	15	TGTGCCATCAGTGAGGGACGGGCAACTAATGAAAAACTGTTTTTT	CAISEGRATNEKLFF
TRBV3-1	TRBJ1-4	-	-	17	TGTGCCAGCAGCCGGACCAGACCAGGGGCGTCTAATGAAAAACTGTTTTTT	CASSRTRPGASNEKLFF
TRBV2	TRBJ1-5	TRBD1	-	15	TGTGCCAGCAGTGAATACAGGGGTAGCAATCAGCCCCAGCATTTT	CASSEYRGSNQPQHF
TRBV19	TRBJ2-7	-	-	12	TGTGCCAGTACCGGACGGAACTACGAGCAGTACTTC	CASTGRNYEQYF
TRBV10-3	TRBJ2-3	-	-	13	TGTGCCATCAGTGAGACCCCGTCGGATACGCAGTATTTT	CAISETPSDTQYF
TRBV14	TRBJ2-5	-	-	12	TGTGCCAGCAGCCAAACCCAAGAGACCCAGTACTTC	CASSQTQETQYF
TRBV5-1	TRBJ2-1	-	-	15	TGCGCCAGCAGCCCGGACTTAGTAGGCACGAATGAGCAGTTCTTC	CASSPDLVGTNEQFF
TRBV7-9	TRBJ2-3	-	-	16	TGTGCCAGCAGCTTAGGGACGGGGACGGACCGGTATACGCAGTATTTT	CASSLGTGTDRYTQYF
TRBV20-1	TRBJ2-1	TRBD2	-	13	TGCAGTGCTCTAGCGGGAGGTCACAATGAGCAGTTCTTC	CSALAGGHNEQFF
TRBV6-2/TRBV6-3	TRBJ2-2	-	-	14	TGTGCCAGCACCCTACCTATCAACACCGGGGAGCTGTTTTTT	CASTLPINTGELFF
TRBV5-4	TRBJ2-3	-	-	16	TGTGCCAGCAGCTTGGCGGGAAGGGGGGGCACAGATACGCAGTATTTT	CASSLAGRGGTDTQYF
TRBV20-1	TRBJ2-5	TRBD2	-	14	TGCAGTGCTAGATGGGCTAGCGGACAAGAGACCCAGTACTTC	CSARWASGQETQYF
TRBV25-1	TRBJ2-7	-	-	14	TGTGCCAGCACGGCCGGAACAGGGAGGCACGAGCAGTACTTC	CASTAGTGRHEQYF
TRBV19	TRBJ1-1	-	-	16	TGTGCCAGTAGTATAGCGCGACCCTTCCCCAACACTGAAGCTTTCTTT	CASSIARPFPNTEAFF
TRBV12-3/TRBV12-4	TRBJ1-1	-	-	15	TGTGCCAGCAGCCTGGATGTGGGACGGGTCACTGAAGCTTTCTTT	CASSLDVGRVTEAFF
TRBV3-1	TRBJ1-1	TRBD1	-	17	TGTGCCAGCAGCCAACGTCGGACAGGCCGCTTGGGTACTGAAGCTTTCTTT	CASSQRRTGRLGTEAFF
TRBV7-2	TRBJ1-6	-	once	14	TGTGCCAGCGGACATGGACAGAATAATTCACCCCTCCACTTT	CASGHGQNNSPLHF
TRBV5-1	TRBJ1-6	TRBD1	-	17	TGCGCCAGCAGCTCGTGGGGACAGGGGAACAATAATTCCCCCCTCCACTTT	CASSSWGQGNNNSPLHF
TRBV20-1	TRBJ2-1	-	-	13	TGCAGTGCTAGGGTTAATAGGGGCAATGAGCAGTTCTTC	CSARVNRGNEQFF
TRBV19	TRBJ1-1	-	-	12	TGTGCCAGTAAGATGGGAGGGCTTGAAGCTTTCTTT	CASKMGGLEAFF
TRBV30	TRBJ2-3	-	-	12	TGTGCCTGGAGCAGAGTGGACTCTCCGCAGTATTTT	CAWSRVDSPQYF
TRBV5-8	TRBJ2-3	-	-	14	TGTGCCAGCAGCTTGCTCCTCGGTGCAGATACGCAGTATTTT	CASSLLLGADTQYF
TRBV28	TRBJ2-4	-	-	18	TGTGCCAGCAGTGAACAATCCTACAGGGATCTGGCCAAAAACATTCAGTACTTC	CASSEQSYRDLAKNIQYF
TRBV9	TRBJ2-1	-	-	15	TGTGCCAGCAGCTTGGGGGCGGGAGCCTACAATGAGCAGTTCTTC	CASSLGAGAYNEQFF
TRBV11-1	TRBJ2-3	-	-	12	TGTGCCAGCAGCCCGGGCACAGATACGCAGTATTTT	CASSPGTDTQYF
TRBV5-5	TRBJ1-2	-	-	15	TGTGCCAGCAGCCTCGACCTGGACAGTCGCTATGGCTACACCTTC	CASSLDLDSRYGYTF
TRBV11-3	TRBJ2-7	-	-	14	TGTGCCAGCAGCCTCCGGGACTCACCCTACGAGCAGTACTTC	CASSLRDSPYEQYF
TRBV20-1	TRBJ2-1	-	-	14	TGCAGTGCTTGTCCCGGGACTGGGTACAATGAGCAGTTCTTC	CSACPGTGYNEQFF
TRBV20-1	TRBJ1-2	TRBD1	-	13	TGCAGTGGGACGTGGACAGGGCACTATGGCTACACCTTC	CSGTWTGHYGYTF
TRBV18	TRBJ2-7	TRBD1	-	14	TGTGCCAGCTCACGGGACAGGGGGAACTCCGAGCAGTACTTC	CASSRDRGNSEQYF
TRBV7-2	TRBJ2-1	TRBD1	-	14	TGTGCCAGCAAACCGGACAGGTTGAACAATGAGCAGTTCTTC	CASKPDRLNNEQFF
TRBV7-9	TRBJ1-5	TRBD1	once	16	TGTGCCAGCAGCTTAGTTGGAGGGGGCGAAGATCAGCCCCAGCATTTT	CASSLVGGGEDQPQHF
TRBV3-1	TRBJ1-6	-	once	14	TGTGCCAGCAGCCAAACAGGGTCGACTTCACCCCTCCACTTT	CASSQTGSTSPLHF
TRBV7-9	TRBJ2-7	-	-	15	TGTGCCAGCAGCTTAGCGGGGAGCGTGTCCTACGAGCAGTACTTC	CASSLAGSVSYEQYF
TRBV12-3/TRBV12-4	TRBJ1-5	-	-	15	TGTGCCAGCAGTTTTGCTGGGGGCGATAGTCAGCCCCAGCATTTT	CASSFAGGDSQPQHF
TRBV7-9	TRBJ1-3	-	-	17	TGTGCCAGCAGCCTGCAGGAGGTATCCGGTGCTGGAAACACCATATATTTT	CASSLQEVSGAGNTIYF
TRBV29-1	TRBJ2-3	TRBD2	-	13	TGCAGCGTTCGGACTAGCGCCACAGATACGCAGTATTTT	CSVRTSATDTQYF
TRBV27	TRBJ2-3	-	-	14	TGTGCCAGCAGTCTCGGCGGGGTCACAGATACGCAGTATTTT	CASSLGGVTDTQYF
TRBV29-1	TRBJ1-1	-	-	12	TGCAGCGTTTCTCGATCCGGCACTGAAGCTTTCTTT	CSVSRSGTEAFF
TRBV11-3	TRBJ2-1	TRBD1	-	15	TGTGCCAGCAGCCGTTCGGGACAGGGGGACAATGAGCAGTTCTTC	CASSRSGQGDNEQFF
TRBV11-2	TRBJ1-1	-	-	13	TGTGCCAGCAGCTTAACTCCGAACACTGAAGCTTTCTTT	CASSLTPNTEAFF
TRBV7-9	TRBJ2-7	-	-	14	TGTGCCAGCAGCTCCCGGGACTCCTCCTACGAGCAGTACTTC	CASSSRDSSYEQYF
TRBV5-1	TRBJ2-3	TRBD2	-	17	TGCGCCAGCAGCTTGGAGGCCAGCGGGGGTGCACAGGGTACGCAGTATTTT	CASSLEASGGAQGTQYF
TRBV12-3/TRBV12-4	TRBJ1-2	-	-	13	TGTGCCAGCAGTCCCTTCCCAATGGATGGCTACACCTTC	CASSPFPMDGYTF
TRBV6-2/TRBV6-3	TRBJ2-1	-	once	16	TGTGCCAGCAGTTACAAGGGACGGTGGGTAGGCGATGAGCAGTTCTTC	CASSYKGRWVGDEQFF
TRBV28	TRBJ2-2	TRBD2	-	15	TGTGCCAGCAGCCTGGGACTAGGATATACCGGGGAGCTGTTTTTT	CASSLGLGYTGELFF